The 22 T cell receptor beta chains presented below share a single source sample, sequenced in a study of T cells after yellow fever vaccination. TCRdb re-analysed the 5' RACE reads in MiXCR, keeping a single row per CDR3 protein. This table has 310,000 or so distinct CDR3 sequences, roughly 7% appearing once. The sequencing here drew on PBMCs, taken roughly 45 days after the first yellow fever vaccination. These receptors were obtained from a man aged 18 to 30 who received the YFV17D yellow fever vaccine.

This clonotype was found many times. CDR3 sequence: CASSLTGGAGETQYF. The CDR3 coding sequence is TGTGCCAGCAGCTTAACCGGGGGGGCAGGAGAGACCCAGTACTTC. This chain links TRBV7-3 with TRBJ2-5; 8 bases line up with TRBD2. Per germline, CDR1 SGHTA and CDR2 FQGTGA. The CDR3 consists of 15 residues. J gave up 4 bases and V 0 bases, and 4 bases lay outside the gene matches.

This clonotype was observed a handful of times. The J gene is TRBJ1-5, the V gene TRBV4-2, with a tentative D call TRBD1 (5 bases). The CDR3 is 15 residues long. V lost 2 bases and J 5 bases, leaving 13 bases between the germline ends. Per germline, CDR1 LGHNA and CDR2 YNFKEQ. The CDR3: CASSQRAGPDQPQHF. As DNA, the CDR3 is TGTGCCAGCAGCCAACGCGCAGGGCCGGATCAGCCCCAGCATTTT.

This clonotype has just a few counts. The rearrangement uses TRBV5-6 and TRBJ1-5, with a possible D match to TRBD1 (6 bases). CDR3 length equals 15 residues. Trimming removed 1 base at V and 8 bases at J, with 16 bases between. CDR1 is SGHDT and CDR2 is YYEEEE in the germline V gene. CDR3: CASSLSGVISEPQHF. CDR3 coding DNA: TGTGCCAGCAGCTTGTCAGGGGTGATTTCGGAGCCCCAGCATTTT.

This clonotype was counted ten times or more. V gene TRBV20-1 combines with J gene TRBJ2-2; D gene uncertain. The V gene's germline CDR1 is DFQATT and CDR2 SNEGSKA (reference sequence). The CDR3 contains 13 residues. V was clipped by 6 bases and J by 8 bases, with 16 bases between them. DNA for the CDR3: TGCAGTGCGCCCTCCCCCCGCGATGGGGAGCTGTTTTTT. Translated, it gives CSAPSPRDGELFF.

With regard to this clonotype: At one end, the junction sequence differs from germline, possibly due to a read error. The chain couples TRBV20-1 to TRBJ2-2, with 9 bases fitting TRBD1. This CDR3 comprises 16 residues. CDR1 and CDR2 from the germline V gene are DFQATT and SNEGSKA (reference sequence). The CDR3 here is CCARDSGTGMAGELFF. The DNA of the CDR3 is TGCTGTGCTAGAGATTCCGGGACAGGGATGGCCGGGGAGCTGTTTTTT.

This clonotype was observed a few times. The chain links TRBV20-1 to TRBJ1-1, with D maybe TRBD1 (5 bases). Germline CDR1 is DFQATT and CDR2 is SNEGSKA (reference sequence). The V end lost 0 bases, the J end lost 5 bases, and 16 bases lay between the germline ends. This CDR3 region has 15 residues. CDR3 sequence reads: CSARDPAGEGTEAFF. In nucleotides, the CDR3 is TGCAGTGCTAGAGATCCGGCGGGGGAGGGGACTGAAGCTTTCTTT.

This clonotype was seen only a few times. The V call is TRBV20-1, the J call TRBJ1-3, with D unclear. Germline lookup yields CDR1 DFQATT and CDR2 SNEGSKA (reference sequence). V shed 7 bases and J shed 2 bases, with 9 bases lying between them. This CDR3 comprises 12 residues. The CDR3 loop reads CSVSGAGNTIYF. The CDR3 DNA follows: TGCAGTGTCTCTGGGGCTGGAAACACCATATATTTT.

This clonotype was found a few times. The rearrangement joins TRBV7-2 to TRBJ2-1; a possible D gene is TRBD2 (5 bases). Germline values: CDR1 SGHTA, CDR2 FQGNSA. V was shortened by 4 bases and J by 11 bases, with 18 bases between the two germline ends. The CDR3 contains 14 residues. The CDR3 bases are TGTGCCAGCAGCTCCCCCAGTGGCGGAGGACAGCAGTTCTTC. Translating it yields CASSSPSGGGQQFF.

There are many counts of this clonotype. J is TRBJ2-3 and V is TRBV18, with unresolved D. The CDR3 totals 13 residues. The germline V and J ends were trimmed by 6 bases and 4 bases, with 11 bases remaining between them. Germline values: CDR1 KGHSH, CDR2 LQKENI. CDR3 sequence (DNA): TGTGCCAGCTCGCGGACGGCCTCAGATACGCAGTATTTT. Translation gives CASSRTASDTQYF.

There are a few counts of this clonotype. The CDR3 sequence is CASSLQPTTNEKLFF. CDR3 sequence (DNA): TGTGCCAGCAGCTTGCAGCCGACAACTAATGAAAAACTGTTTTTT. The rearrangement joins TRBV7-2 to TRBJ1-4; the D is unclear. This CDR3 is 15 amino acids long. Germline V lookup: CDR1 SGHTA, CDR2 FQGNSA. V lost 3 bases to trimming and J lost 0 bases, with 8 bases between them.

V and J are TRBV5-8 and TRBJ1-4; D gene uncertain. Trimming shortened V by 4 bases and J by 3 bases, and 19 bases separated the two germline ends. CDR1 is SGHTS, CDR2 YDEGEE, per germline. The CDR3 runs 17 residues. CDR3 coding DNA: TGTGCCAGCAGCCCTTTCGGTTCGGGAGACGCTAATGAAAAACTGTTTTTT. Translation gives CASSPFGSGDANEKLFF.

The sample holds a few counts of this clonotype. The J gene is TRBJ1-1, the V gene TRBV7-6, with 9 bases fitting TRBD1. Trimming removed 5 bases from V and 5 bases from J; junction bases left unmatched: 12. The CDR3 totals 16 residues. Germline V gene data show CDR1 as SGHVS and CDR2 as FNYEAQ. CDR3 sequence: CASSVVWDRVDTEAFF. In DNA, the CDR3 is TGTGCCAGCAGCGTTGTCTGGGACAGGGTGGATACTGAAGCTTTCTTT.

This clonotype has a handful of counts. The chain links TRBV12-3 or TRBV12-4 to TRBJ1-5; D remains unclear. Trimming removed 5 bases at V and 2 bases at J, with 13 bases between. The CDR3 has 15 amino acids. CDR3: CASSGPQVGNQPQHF. The CDR3 bases are TGTGCCAGCAGTGGACCTCAAGTTGGCAATCAGCCCCAGCATTTT.

This clonotype was observed many times. The chain has TRBV6-1 and TRBJ1-4; no clear D gene. The CDR3 length is 16 residues. Germline values: CDR1 MNHNS, CDR2 SASEGT. Trimming pared 10 bases from V and 2 bases from J, leaving 20 bases between. In DNA form, the CDR3 reads TGTGCCACTACCAGTGCGATCACAGCGACTAATGAAAAACTGTTTTTT. As protein: CATTSAITATNEKLFF.

This chain connects TRBV3-1 to TRBJ2-3; 8 bases line up with TRBD2. V dropped 11 bases and J dropped 0; count of bases not matched to a gene: 19. In germline, CDR1 is LGHDT, CDR2 YNNKEL (reference sequence). This CDR3 has 18 residues. This CDR3 is CACCRGGLSGVSTDTQYF. The CDR3 DNA is TGTGCCTGCTGCCGGGGGGGACTAAGCGGGGTGAGCACAGATACGCAGTATTTT.

This clonotype was seen a handful of times. The chain links TRBV6-1 to TRBJ2-7; a weak D match, TRBD2 (7 bases). With 8 bases removed from V and 3 bases from J, the gap between germline ends came to 11 bases. CDR3 size: 12 residues. Germline lookup yields CDR1 MNHNS and CDR2 SASEGT. CDR3: CASEGGVYEQYV. CDR3 coding DNA: TGTGCCAGCGAAGGGGGGGTCTACGAGCAGTACGTC.

The V and J genes are TRBV5-1 and TRBJ2-3; D remains ambiguous. V gave up 9 bases and J gave up 7 bases, with 18 bases separating them. The CDR3 is made up of 13 amino acids. Per germline, CDR1 SGHRS and CDR2 YFSETQ. The CDR3 region has the DNA TGCGCCACCAAGACCGCCACGAGGAATACGCAGTATTTT. It translates to CATKTATRNTQYF. Drawing the rest from reference TRBV5-1 and TRBJ2-3, the complete variable domain is KAGVTQTPRYLIKTRGQQVTLSCSPISGHRSVSWYQQTPGQGLQFLFEYFSETQRNKGNFPGRFSGRQFSNSRSEMNVSTLELGDSALYLCATKTATRNTQYFGPGTRLTVL.

The chain recombines TRBV29-1 with TRBJ2-6, with unresolved D. Germline V gene data show CDR1 as SQVTM and CDR2 as ANQGSEA. The CDR3 is made up of 15 amino acids. V shed 3 bases and J shed 3 bases, with 12 bases lying between them. The CDR3 region is CSVEEGRRGANVLTF. The CDR3 bases are TGCAGCGTTGAGGAAGGCCGCCGTGGGGCCAACGTCCTGACTTTC.

This clonotype has at least ten counts. The chain combines TRBV10-3 with TRBJ2-3; D ambiguous. This CDR3 has 11 residues. Germline V CDR1 and CDR2: ENHRY, SYGVKD. V was clipped by 6 bases and J by 6 bases, with 7 bases between them. Here the CDR3 DNA reads TGTGCCATCAGGGAGAGGGATACGCAGTATTTT. Translation gives CAIRERDTQYF.

There are many counts of this clonotype. The gene calls are TRBV11-2 and TRBJ2-2; D is unclear. Germline CDR1 and CDR2: SGHAT and FQNNGV. The CDR3 consists of 16 residues. V lost 3 bases and J 0 bases, leaving 11 bases between the germline ends. The CDR3 region is CASSFEWAANTGELFF. Written as DNA, the CDR3 is TGTGCCAGCAGCTTCGAGTGGGCAGCGAACACCGGGGAGCTGTTTTTT.

This clonotype was counted between two and nine times. This chain joins TRBV4-1 and TRBJ2-3; TRBD2 is a possible D gene (5 bases). Germline V lookup: CDR1 MGHRA, CDR2 YSYEKL. The CDR3 has 15 residues. The germline V and J ends were trimmed by 4 bases and 2 bases, with 13 bases remaining between them. The CDR3 spells CASSPSEGITDTQYF. The CDR3 DNA follows: TGCGCCAGCAGCCCCAGCGAGGGAATCACAGATACGCAGTATTTT.

The chain recombines TRBV5-1 with TRBJ2-1, with unresolved D. The CDR3 loop spans 17 amino acids. Trimming removed 2 bases from V and 3 bases from J, with 18 bases in between. CDR1 is SGHRS and CDR2 is YFSETQ in the germline V gene. CDR3 region: CASSLPGLESYYNEQFF. The DNA for the CDR3 is TGCGCCAGCAGCTTACCGGGTCTGGAGTCCTACTACAATGAGCAGTTCTTC.